One T cell receptor (beta chain) is described in this entry. In the original workflow: Amplification with reference gene primers provided the estimates of nucleated cell counts. Measured with immunoSEQ multiplex PCR; TCRdb has only the in-frame clones, and not every one. That table supplies the V and J calls and clone size; D and trimming were determined from the DNA. The sample includes roughly 230,000 clones, 65% to 85% of them seen just once. Germline lookup yields CDR1 MNHNY and CDR2 SVGAGI (reference sequence). The junction had 8 bases not matched to a gene; V was cut back by 4 bases and J by 4 bases. The CDR3 sequence is 15 residues long. The sample comes from a study of blood T cell repertoires in COVID-19.

Sequenced material: peripheral blood. This chain connects TRBV6-6 to TRBJ1-2; 8 nucleotides agree with TRBD1. The sequence derives from a man aged 40-49 years with active or convalescent COVID-19. The CDR3 is CASSSTGGPLYGYTF. The DNA for the CDR3 is TGTGCCAGCAGTTCTACAGGGGGACCCCTCTATGGCTACACCTTC.